This passage covers 8 T cell receptor beta chains from one sample sequenced in a study of identifying expanded T cells in peripheral blood. Profiling relied on immunoSEQ multiplex PCR, and the TCRdb table lists in-frame clones only, not all of them. The sample holds about 82,000 clones, roughly 89% seen once. The sample consisted of blood. These receptors came from a person aged 18 to 75 in good health.

This clone has more than one count but fewer than ten. The V and J genes are TRBV7-2 and TRBJ2-4, with a possible D match to TRBD2 (5 bases). Germline values: CDR1 SGHTA, CDR2 FQGNSA. V was cut by 6 bases and J by 6 bases, with 15 bases left in between. This CDR3 contains 14 residues. The CDR3 reads CASSWTLSPNIQYF. CDR3 bases: TGTGCCAGCAGTTGGACTTTATCCCCAAACATTCAGTACTTC.

There are a few counts of this clone. The V and J genes are TRBV19 and TRBJ1-5; D is unresolved. In germline, CDR1 is LNHDA, CDR2 SQIVND (reference sequence). There are 14 residues in the CDR3. Between the trimmed V and J ends, which lost 6 bases and 0 bases, there was a span of 9 bases. The CDR3 protein is CASSRAFSNQPQHF. The CDR3 DNA reads as TGTGCCAGTAGCCGGGCGTTTAGCAATCAGCCCCAGCATTTT.

CDR3 DNA sequence: TGTGCCAGCACTAGGGCAGTTGGTACTGAAGCTTTCTTT. Amino acids: CASTRAVGTEAFF. The gene calls are TRBV6-5 and TRBJ1-1; D call uncertain. The ends were cut back, 7 bases at V and 5 bases at J, with 14 bases in the middle. Germline CDR1 and CDR2: MNHEY and SVGAGI. This CDR3 is 13 amino acids long.

The chain uses TRBV27 and TRBJ2-3; D may correspond to TRBD1 or TRBD2 (6 bases each). The CDR3 length is 12 residues. V lost 8 bases and J lost 6, with 12 bases in between. The V gene's germline CDR1 is MNHEY and CDR2 SMNVEV (reference sequence). The CDR3 is CASWGAEDTQYF. The CDR3 DNA is TGTGCCAGCTGGGGGGCGGAGGATACGCAGTATTTT.

Here the CDR3 reads CASSLKAYEQYF. CDR3 nucleotides: TGTGCCAGCAGCTTAAAAGCATACGAGCAGTACTTC. The V gene is TRBV7-9, the J gene TRBJ2-7; no reliable D call. This CDR3 region has 12 residues. The V and J ends lost 2 bases and 4 bases respectively, with 6 bases between them. The V gene's germline CDR1 is SEHNR and CDR2 FQNEAQ (reference sequence).

The chain employs TRBV4-1 and TRBJ1-5; D gene unclear. The CDR3 totals 14 residues. The V end was cut by 1 base, the J end by 6 bases, with 10 bases between. CDR1 is MGHRA, CDR2 YSYEKL, per germline. DNA of the CDR3: TGCGCCAGCAGCCAAGTTTATGGCGGTCAGCCCCAGCATTTT. This gives the protein CASSQVYGGQPQHF.

The gene calls are TRBV19 and TRBJ1-2, with D maybe TRBD1 (5 bases). Trimming pared 6 bases from V and 3 bases from J, leaving 23 bases between. The CDR3 contains 17 residues. Germline V gene sequence: CDR1 LNHDA, CDR2 SQIVND (reference sequence). This CDR3 is CASSRSQGLTDDYGYTF. The CDR3 DNA reads TGTGCCAGTAGCCGAAGCCAGGGACTCACTGACGACTATGGCTACACCTTC.

The chain carries TRBV4-3 and TRBJ2-7; D is tentatively TRBD1 or TRBD2 (6 bases each). Trimming took off 0 bases at V and 2 bases at J, with 17 bases between the two ends. The CDR3 totals 17 residues. Looked up from germline, CDR1 is LGHNA and CDR2 is YSLEER. The CDR3 sequence: CASSQDFGWGAAYEQYF. Written as DNA, the CDR3 is TGCGCCAGCAGCCAAGATTTCGGGTGGGGGGCGGCCTACGAGCAGTACTTC.